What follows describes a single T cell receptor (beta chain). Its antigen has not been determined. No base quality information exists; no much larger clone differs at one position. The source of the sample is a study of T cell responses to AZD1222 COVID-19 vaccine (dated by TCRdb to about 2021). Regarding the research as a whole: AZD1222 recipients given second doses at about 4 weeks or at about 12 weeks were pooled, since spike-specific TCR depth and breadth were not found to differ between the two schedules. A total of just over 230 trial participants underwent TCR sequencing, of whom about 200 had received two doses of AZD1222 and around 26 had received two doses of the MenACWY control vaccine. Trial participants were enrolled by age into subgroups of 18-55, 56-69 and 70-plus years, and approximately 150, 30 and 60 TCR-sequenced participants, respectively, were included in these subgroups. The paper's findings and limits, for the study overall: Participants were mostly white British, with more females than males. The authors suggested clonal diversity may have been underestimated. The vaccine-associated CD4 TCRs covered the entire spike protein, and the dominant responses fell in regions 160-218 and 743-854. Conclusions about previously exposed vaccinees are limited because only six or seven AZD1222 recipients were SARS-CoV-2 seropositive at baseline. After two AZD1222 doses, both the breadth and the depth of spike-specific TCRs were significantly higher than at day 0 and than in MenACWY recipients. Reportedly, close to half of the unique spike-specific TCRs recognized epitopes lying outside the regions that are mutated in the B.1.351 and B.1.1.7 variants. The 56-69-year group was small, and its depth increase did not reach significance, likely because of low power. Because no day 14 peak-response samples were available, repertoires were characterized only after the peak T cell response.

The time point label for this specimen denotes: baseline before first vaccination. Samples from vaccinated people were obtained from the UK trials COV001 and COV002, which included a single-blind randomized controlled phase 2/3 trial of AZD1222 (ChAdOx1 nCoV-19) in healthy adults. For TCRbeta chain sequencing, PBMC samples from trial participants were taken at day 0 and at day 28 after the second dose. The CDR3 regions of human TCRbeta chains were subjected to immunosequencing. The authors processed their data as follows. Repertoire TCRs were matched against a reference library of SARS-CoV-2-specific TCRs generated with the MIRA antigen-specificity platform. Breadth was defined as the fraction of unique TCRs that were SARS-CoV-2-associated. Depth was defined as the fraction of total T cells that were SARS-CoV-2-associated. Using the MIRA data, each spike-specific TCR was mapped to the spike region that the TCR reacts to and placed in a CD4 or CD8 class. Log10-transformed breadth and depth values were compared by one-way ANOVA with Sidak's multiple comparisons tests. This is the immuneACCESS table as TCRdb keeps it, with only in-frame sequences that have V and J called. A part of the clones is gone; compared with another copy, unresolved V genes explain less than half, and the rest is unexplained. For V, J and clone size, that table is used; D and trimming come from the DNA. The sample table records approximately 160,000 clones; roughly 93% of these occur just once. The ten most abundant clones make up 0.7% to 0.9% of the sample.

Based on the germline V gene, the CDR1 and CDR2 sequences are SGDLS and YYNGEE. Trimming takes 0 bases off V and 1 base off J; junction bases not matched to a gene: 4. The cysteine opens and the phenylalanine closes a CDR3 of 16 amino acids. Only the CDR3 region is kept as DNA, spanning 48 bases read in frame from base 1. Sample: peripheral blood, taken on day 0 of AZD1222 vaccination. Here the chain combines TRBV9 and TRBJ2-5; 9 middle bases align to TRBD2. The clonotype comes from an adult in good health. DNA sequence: TGTGCCAGCAGCGTAGGGGCTAGCGGGGCCCAAGAGACCCAGTACTTC. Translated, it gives CASSVGASGAQETQYF.